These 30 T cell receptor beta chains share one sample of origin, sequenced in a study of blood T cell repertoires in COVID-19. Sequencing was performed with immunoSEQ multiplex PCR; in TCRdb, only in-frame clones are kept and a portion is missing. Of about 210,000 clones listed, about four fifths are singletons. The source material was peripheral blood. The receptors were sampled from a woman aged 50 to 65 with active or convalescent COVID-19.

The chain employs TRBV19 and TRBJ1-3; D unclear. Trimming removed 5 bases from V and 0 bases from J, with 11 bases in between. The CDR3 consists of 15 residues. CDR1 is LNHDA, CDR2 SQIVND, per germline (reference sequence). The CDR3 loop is CASSFRGRSGNTIYF. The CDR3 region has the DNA TGTGCCAGTAGTTTCCGGGGTCGCTCTGGAAACACCATATATTTT.

The DNA of the CDR3 is TGCGCCAGCAGATCACAGGGGGGATTGGAGAACACTGAAGCTTTCTTT. This sequence encodes CASRSQGGLENTEAFF. This chain uses TRBV5-1 with TRBJ1-1; 8 bases map to TRBD1. J gave up 1 base and V 5 bases, and 10 bases lay outside the gene matches. Germline CDR1 and CDR2: SGHRS and YFSETQ. The CDR3 is made up of 16 amino acids.

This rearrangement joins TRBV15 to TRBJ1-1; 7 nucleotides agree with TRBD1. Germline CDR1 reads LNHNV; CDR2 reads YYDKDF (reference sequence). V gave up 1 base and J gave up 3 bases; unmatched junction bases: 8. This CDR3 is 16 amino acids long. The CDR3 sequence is CATSRGVGGADTEAFF. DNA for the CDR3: TGTGCCACCAGCAGAGGTGTAGGGGGCGCGGACACTGAAGCTTTCTTT.

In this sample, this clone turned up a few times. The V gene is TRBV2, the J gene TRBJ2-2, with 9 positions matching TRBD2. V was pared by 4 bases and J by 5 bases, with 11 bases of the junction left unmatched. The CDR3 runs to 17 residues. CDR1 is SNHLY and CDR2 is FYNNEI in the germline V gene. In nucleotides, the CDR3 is TGTGCCAGCAGTGCCTCGGCGGGAGGGCCGTCTACCGGGGAGCTGTTTTTT. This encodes CASSASAGGPSTGELFF.

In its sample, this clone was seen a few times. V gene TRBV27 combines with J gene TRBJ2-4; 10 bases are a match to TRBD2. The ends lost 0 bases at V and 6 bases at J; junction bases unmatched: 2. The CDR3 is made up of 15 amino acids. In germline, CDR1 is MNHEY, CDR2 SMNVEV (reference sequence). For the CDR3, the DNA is TGTGCCAGCAGTTTATCGGCTAGCGGGGGAAACATTCAGTACTTC. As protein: CASSLSASGGNIQYF.

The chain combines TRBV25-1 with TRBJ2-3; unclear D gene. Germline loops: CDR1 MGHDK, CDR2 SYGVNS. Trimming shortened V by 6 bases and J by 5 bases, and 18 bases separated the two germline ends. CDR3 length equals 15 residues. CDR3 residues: CASRLSHLQLDTQYF. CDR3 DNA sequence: TGTGCCAGCAGGCTCTCGCATTTACAATTAGATACGCAGTATTTT.

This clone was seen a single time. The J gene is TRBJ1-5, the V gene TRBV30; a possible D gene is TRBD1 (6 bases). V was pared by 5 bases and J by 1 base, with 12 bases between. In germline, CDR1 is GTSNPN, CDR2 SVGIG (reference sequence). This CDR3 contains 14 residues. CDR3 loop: CAWDRSRSNQPQHF. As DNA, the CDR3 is TGTGCCTGGGACAGGTCAAGGAGCAATCAGCCCCAGCATTTT.

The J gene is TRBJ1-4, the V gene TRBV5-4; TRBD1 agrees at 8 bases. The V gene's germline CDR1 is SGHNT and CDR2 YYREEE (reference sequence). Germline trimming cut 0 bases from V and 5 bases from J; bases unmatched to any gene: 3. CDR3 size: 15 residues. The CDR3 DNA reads TGTGCCAGCAGCTTGGGACAGGGGAAGAATGAAAAACTGTTTTTT. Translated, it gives CASSLGQGKNEKLFF.

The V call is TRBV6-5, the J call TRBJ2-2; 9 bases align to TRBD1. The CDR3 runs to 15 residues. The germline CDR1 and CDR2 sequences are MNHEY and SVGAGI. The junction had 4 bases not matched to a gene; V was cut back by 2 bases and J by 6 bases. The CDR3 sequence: CASSYTGGIPGELFF. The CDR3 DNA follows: TGTGCCAGCAGTTACACAGGGGGCATCCCCGGGGAGCTGTTTTTT.

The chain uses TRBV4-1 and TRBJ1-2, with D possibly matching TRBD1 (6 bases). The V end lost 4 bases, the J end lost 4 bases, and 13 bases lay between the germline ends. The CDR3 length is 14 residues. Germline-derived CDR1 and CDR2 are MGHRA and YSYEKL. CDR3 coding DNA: TGCGCCAGCAGCCCCCCCGACAGGACCTATGGCTACACCTTC. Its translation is CASSPPDRTYGYTF.

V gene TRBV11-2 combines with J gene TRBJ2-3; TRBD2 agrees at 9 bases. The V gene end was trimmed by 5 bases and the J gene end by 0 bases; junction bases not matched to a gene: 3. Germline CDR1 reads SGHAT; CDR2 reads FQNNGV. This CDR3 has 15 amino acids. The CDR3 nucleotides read TGTGCCAGCAGCCAGCGGGGGGCCAGCACAGATACGCAGTATTTT. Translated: CASSQRGASTDTQYF.

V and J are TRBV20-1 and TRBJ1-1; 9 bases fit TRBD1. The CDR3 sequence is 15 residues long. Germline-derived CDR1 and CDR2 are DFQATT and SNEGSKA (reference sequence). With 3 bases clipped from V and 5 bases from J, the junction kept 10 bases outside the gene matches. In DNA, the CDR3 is TGCAGTGCTAGTAGGGGAACAGGGGGCGGGACTGAAGCTTTCTTT. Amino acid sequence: CSASRGTGGGTEAFF.

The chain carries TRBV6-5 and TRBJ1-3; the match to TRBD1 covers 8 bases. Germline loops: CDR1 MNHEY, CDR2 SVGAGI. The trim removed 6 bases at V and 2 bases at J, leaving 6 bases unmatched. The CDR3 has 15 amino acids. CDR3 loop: CASSPRGRTGNTIYF. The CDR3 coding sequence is TGTGCCAGCAGCCCCAGGGGGCGGACTGGAAACACCATATATTTT.

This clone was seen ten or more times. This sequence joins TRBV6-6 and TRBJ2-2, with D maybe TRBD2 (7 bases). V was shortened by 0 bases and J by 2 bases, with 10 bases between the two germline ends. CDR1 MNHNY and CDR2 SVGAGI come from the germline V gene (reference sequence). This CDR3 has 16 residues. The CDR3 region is CASSYSSGTNTGELFF. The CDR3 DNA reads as TGTGCCAGCAGTTACTCGAGCGGGACAAACACCGGGGAGCTGTTTTTT.

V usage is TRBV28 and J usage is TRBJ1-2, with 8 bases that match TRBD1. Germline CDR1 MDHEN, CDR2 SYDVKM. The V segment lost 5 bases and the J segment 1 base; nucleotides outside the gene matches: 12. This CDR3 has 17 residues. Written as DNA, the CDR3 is TGTGCCAGCAGTCTATACCCCCGGACAGGGATTAACTATGGCTACACCTTC. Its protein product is CASSLYPRTGINYGYTF.

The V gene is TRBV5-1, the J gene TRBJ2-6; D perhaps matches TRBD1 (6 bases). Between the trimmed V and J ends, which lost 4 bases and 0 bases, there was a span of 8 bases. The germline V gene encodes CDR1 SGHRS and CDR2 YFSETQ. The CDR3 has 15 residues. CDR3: CASSQDSSGANVLTF. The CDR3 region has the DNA TGCGCCAGCAGCCAGGACAGCTCTGGGGCCAACGTCCTGACTTTC.

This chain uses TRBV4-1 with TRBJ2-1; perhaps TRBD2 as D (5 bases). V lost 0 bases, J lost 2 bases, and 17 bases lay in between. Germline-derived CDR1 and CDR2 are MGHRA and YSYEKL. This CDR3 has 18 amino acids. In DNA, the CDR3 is TGCGCCAGCAGCCAAGACCCCCTTGGGCGGGCCCCCTACAATGAGCAGTTCTTC. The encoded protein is CASSQDPLGRAPYNEQFF.

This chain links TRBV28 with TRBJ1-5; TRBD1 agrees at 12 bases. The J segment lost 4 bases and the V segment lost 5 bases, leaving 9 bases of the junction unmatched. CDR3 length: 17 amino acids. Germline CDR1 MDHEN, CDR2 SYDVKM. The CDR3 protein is CASSSPGQGARNQPQHF. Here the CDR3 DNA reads TGTGCCAGCAGTAGTCCGGGACAGGGGGCGCGGAATCAGCCCCAGCATTTT.

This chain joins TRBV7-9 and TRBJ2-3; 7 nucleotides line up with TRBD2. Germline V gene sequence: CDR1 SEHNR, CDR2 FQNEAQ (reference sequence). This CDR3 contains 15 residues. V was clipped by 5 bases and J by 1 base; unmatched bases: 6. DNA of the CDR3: TGTGCCAGCAGCCCACGGGACTATCGCACAGATACGCAGTATTTT. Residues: CASSPRDYRTDTQYF.

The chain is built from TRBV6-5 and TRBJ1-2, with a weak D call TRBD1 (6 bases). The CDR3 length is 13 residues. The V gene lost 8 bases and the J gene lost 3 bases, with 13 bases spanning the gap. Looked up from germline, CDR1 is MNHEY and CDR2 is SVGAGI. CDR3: CASSKDSYYGYTF. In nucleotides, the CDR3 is TGTGCCAGCTCGAAGGACAGTTACTATGGCTACACCTTC.

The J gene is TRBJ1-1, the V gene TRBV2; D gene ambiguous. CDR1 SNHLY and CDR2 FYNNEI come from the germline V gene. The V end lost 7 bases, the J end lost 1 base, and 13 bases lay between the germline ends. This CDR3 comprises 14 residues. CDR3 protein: CASNSWGGNTEAFF. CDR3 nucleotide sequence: TGTGCCAGCAATTCTTGGGGAGGGAACACTGAAGCTTTCTTT.

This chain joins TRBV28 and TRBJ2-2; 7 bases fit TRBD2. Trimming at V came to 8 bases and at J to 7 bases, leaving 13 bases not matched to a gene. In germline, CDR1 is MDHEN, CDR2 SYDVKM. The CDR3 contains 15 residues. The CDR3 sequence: CASEPPPGRVGELFF. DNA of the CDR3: TGTGCCAGCGAGCCCCCGCCAGGGAGGGTCGGGGAGCTGTTTTTT.

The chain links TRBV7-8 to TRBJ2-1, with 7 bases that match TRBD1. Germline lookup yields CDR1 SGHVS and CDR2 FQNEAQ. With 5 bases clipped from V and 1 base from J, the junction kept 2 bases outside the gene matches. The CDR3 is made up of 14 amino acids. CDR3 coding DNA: TGTGCCAGCAGCCGGGGACAGTCCTACAATGAGCAGTTCTTC. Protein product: CASSRGQSYNEQFF.

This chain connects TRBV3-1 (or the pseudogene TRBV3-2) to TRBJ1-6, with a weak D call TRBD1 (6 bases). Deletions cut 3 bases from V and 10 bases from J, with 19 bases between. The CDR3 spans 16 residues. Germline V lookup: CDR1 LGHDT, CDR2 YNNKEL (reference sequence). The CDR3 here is CASSQSGGGRNSPLHF. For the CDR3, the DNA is TGTGCCAGCAGCCAGTCGGGGGGGGGCAGGAACTCACCCCTCCACTTT.

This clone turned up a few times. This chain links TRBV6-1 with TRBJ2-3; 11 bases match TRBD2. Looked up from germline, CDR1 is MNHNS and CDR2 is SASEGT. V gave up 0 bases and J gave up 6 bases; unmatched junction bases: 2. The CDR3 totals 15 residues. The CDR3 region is CASSEALAGGDTQYF. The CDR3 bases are TGTGCCAGCAGTGAAGCCCTAGCGGGGGGTGATACGCAGTATTTT.

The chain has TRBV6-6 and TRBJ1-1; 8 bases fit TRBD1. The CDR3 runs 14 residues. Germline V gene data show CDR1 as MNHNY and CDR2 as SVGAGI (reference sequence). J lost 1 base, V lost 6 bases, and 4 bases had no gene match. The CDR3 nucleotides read TGTGCCAGCAGCATCGGACAGGGGAACACTGAAGCTTTCTTT. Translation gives CASSIGQGNTEAFF.

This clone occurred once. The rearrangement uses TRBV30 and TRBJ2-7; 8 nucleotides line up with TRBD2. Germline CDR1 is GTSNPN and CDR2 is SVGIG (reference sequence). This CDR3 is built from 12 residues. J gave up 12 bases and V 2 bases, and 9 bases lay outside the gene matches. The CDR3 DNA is TGTGCCTGGAGTAGGGGACTAGACGATGGGTACTTC. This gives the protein CAWSRGLDDGYF.

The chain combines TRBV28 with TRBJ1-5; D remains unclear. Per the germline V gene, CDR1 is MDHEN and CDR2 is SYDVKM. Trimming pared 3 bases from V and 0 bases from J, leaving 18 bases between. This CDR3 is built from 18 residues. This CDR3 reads CASSLRRTVPYSNQPQHF. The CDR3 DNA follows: TGTGCCAGCAGTTTGAGGAGGACCGTTCCTTATAGCAATCAGCCCCAGCATTTT.

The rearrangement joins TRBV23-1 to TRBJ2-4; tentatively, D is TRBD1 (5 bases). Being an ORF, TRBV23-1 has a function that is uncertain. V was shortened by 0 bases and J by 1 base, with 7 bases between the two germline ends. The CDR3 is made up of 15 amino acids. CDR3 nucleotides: TGCGCCAGCAGTCAATCCAGGGATGCCAAAAACATTCAGTACTTC. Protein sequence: CASSQSRDAKNIQYF.

CDR3 loop: CASSMGSGSTYNEQFF. The CDR3 DNA is TGTGCCAGTAGTATGGGTAGCGGGAGTACCTACAATGAGCAGTTCTTC. This rearrangement joins TRBV19 to TRBJ2-1; TRBD2 aligns across 9 bases. Germline trimming cut 3 bases from V and 2 bases from J; bases unmatched to any gene: 5. The CDR3 length is 16 residues. The germline V gene has CDR1 LNHDA and CDR2 SQIVND (reference sequence).